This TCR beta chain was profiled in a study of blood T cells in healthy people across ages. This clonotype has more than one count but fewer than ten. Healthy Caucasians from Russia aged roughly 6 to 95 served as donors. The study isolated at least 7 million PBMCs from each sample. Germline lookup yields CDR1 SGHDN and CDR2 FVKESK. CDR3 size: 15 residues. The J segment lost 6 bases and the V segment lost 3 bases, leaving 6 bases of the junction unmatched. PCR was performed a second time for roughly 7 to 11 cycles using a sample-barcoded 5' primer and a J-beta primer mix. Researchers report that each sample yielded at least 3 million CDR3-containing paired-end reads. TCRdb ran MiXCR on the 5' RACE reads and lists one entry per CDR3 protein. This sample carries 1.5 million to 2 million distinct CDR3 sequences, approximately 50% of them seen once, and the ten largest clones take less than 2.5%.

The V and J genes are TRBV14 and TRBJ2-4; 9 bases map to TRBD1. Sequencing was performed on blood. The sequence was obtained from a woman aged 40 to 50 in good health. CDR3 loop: CASSQGQGRRNIQYF. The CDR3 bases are TGTGCCAGCAGCCAGGGACAGGGAAGGCGAAACATTCAGTACTTC.